Listed here are 11 T cell receptor beta chains from one sample, sequenced in a study of T cells in localized non-small cell lung cancer (dated by TCRdb to between 2020 and 2021). Library preparation used the immunoSEQ multiplex PCR assay. The immuneACCESS repertoire file appears here via TCRdb, limited to in-frame rearrangements. These files lack a portion of the clones; in checked studies, under half of the deficit traces to unresolved V genes, and the cause of the others is not known. Here the sample has about 2,300 clones; around a quarter occur a single time. Clones ranked in the top ten supply around 17% of the sample. Sequences were derived from lung tumor tissue, sampled before any cancer treatment. The receptors derive from a woman between 40 and 69 years old with stage II lung adenocarcinoma.

V usage is TRBV19 and J usage is TRBJ1-5; D might be TRBD1 (6 bases). Germline V gene lookup returns CDR1 LNHDA and CDR2 SQIVND (reference sequence). Trimming took off 4 bases at V and 2 bases at J, with 12 bases between the two ends. The CDR3 loop spans 15 amino acids. CDR3 region: CASSTRQAGNQPQHF. In DNA form, the CDR3 reads TGTGCCAGTAGTACCAGACAGGCGGGCAATCAGCCCCAGCATTTT.

This rearrangement joins TRBV10-3 to TRBJ2-2; D may be TRBD1 (6 bases). The length of the CDR3 is 15 residues. The V end lost 7 bases, the J end lost 1 base, and 13 bases lay between the germline ends. CDR1 ENHRY and CDR2 SYGVKD come from the germline V gene. CDR3 protein: CAIKDSLQNTGELFF. The CDR3 region has the DNA TGTGCCATCAAGGACAGCCTCCAGAACACCGGGGAGCTGTTTTTT.

This chain uses TRBV18 with TRBJ1-2; D remains unclear. With 3 bases removed from V and 7 bases from J, the gap between germline ends came to 9 bases. The CDR3 has 12 residues. Germline CDR1 is KGHSH and CDR2 is LQKENI. The CDR3 sequence: CASSPDLGGYTF. Here the CDR3 DNA reads TGTGCCAGCTCACCCGACCTTGGTGGCTACACCTTC.

V gene TRBV11-3 combines with J gene TRBJ2-7; D perhaps matches TRBD2 (5 bases). Germline V lookup: CDR1 SGHNT, CDR2 YENEEA. This CDR3 spans 16 amino acids. The germline V and J ends were trimmed by 1 base and 3 bases, with 16 bases remaining between them. The CDR3 nucleotides read TGTGCCAGCAGCTTAGTTGGACCAATTGGACTCTACGAGCAGTACTTC. Encoded protein: CASSLVGPIGLYEQYF.

The chain is built from TRBV12-5 and TRBJ2-1, with 7 bases identical to TRBD1. V shed 0 bases and J 8 bases; nucleotides not matched to a gene: 10. The CDR3 runs 16 residues. CDR1 and CDR2 from the germline V gene are LGHNT and FRNRAP. The DNA of the CDR3 is TGTGCTAGTGGTTTGGTTCAGGGGGTTCCTGGGGATGAGCAGTTCTTC. Its translation is CASGLVQGVPGDEQFF.

There are a few counts of this clone. The rearrangement joins TRBV11-3 to TRBJ2-5, with 10 bases aligning to TRBD2. The germline V gene has CDR1 SGHNT and CDR2 YENEEA. The CDR3 covers 17 residues. After removal of 5 bases from V and 0 bases from J, the junction contained 9 bases not matched to a gene. The DNA of the CDR3 is TGTGCCAGCAGCCGAACGCTTAGCGGGGGGAACCAAGAGACCCAGTACTTC. Protein: CASSRTLSGGNQETQYF.

This clone was found a few times. The chain has TRBV11-3 and TRBJ2-1; 14 bases fit TRBD2. Germline V CDR1 and CDR2: SGHNT, YENEEA. This CDR3 comprises 15 residues. The ends lost 5 bases at V and 10 bases at J; junction bases unmatched: 7. The CDR3 is CASSPGTSGRWEQFF. The DNA for the CDR3 is TGTGCCAGCAGCCCAGGGACTAGCGGGAGATGGGAGCAGTTCTTC.

In its sample, this clone is large. The chain couples TRBV6-8 to TRBJ1-1, with D possibly TRBD1 on 5 matching bases. V lost 6 bases, J lost 4 bases, and 12 bases lay in between. The CDR3 sequence is 13 residues long. The V gene's germline CDR1 is MNHGY and CDR2 SAAAGT. The CDR3 reads CASRFRGGTEAFF. In DNA form, the CDR3 reads TGTGCCAGCAGGTTCCGGGGGGGCACTGAAGCTTTCTTT.

The chain employs TRBV19 and TRBJ1-5; D remains unclear. This CDR3 is built from 13 residues. The germline CDR1 and CDR2 sequences are LNHDA and SQIVND (reference sequence). Between the trimmed V and J ends, which lost 5 bases and 7 bases, there was a span of 12 bases. CDR3 protein: CASSPQRGQPQHF. CDR3 DNA sequence: TGTGCCAGTAGTCCGCAGCGAGGGCAGCCCCAGCATTTT.

This clone ranks as large. DNA for the CDR3: TGTGCCAGCATAGGAGGAGGTTCCCTAAAACTGTTTTTT. It translates to CASIGGGSLKLFF. This chain joins TRBV12-5 and TRBJ1-4; D is unresolved. The CDR3 contains 13 residues. Germline values: CDR1 LGHNT, CDR2 FRNRAP. The whole variable domain, remainder taken from reference TRBV12-5 and TRBJ1-4, is DARVTQTPRHKVTEMGQEVTMRCQPILGHNTVFWYRQTMMQGLELLAYFRNRAPLDDSGMPKDRFSAEMPDATLATLKIQPSEPRDSAVYFCASIGGGSLKLFFGSGTQLSVL.

This chain links TRBV18 with TRBJ1-2; 7 bases map to TRBD1. Germline loops: CDR1 KGHSH, CDR2 LQKENI. CDR3 length: 14 amino acids. With 4 bases clipped from V and 2 bases from J, the junction kept 4 bases outside the gene matches. The CDR3 loop is CASSLGGQNYGYTF. Here the CDR3 DNA reads TGTGCCAGCTCACTCGGGGGACAGAACTATGGCTACACCTTC.